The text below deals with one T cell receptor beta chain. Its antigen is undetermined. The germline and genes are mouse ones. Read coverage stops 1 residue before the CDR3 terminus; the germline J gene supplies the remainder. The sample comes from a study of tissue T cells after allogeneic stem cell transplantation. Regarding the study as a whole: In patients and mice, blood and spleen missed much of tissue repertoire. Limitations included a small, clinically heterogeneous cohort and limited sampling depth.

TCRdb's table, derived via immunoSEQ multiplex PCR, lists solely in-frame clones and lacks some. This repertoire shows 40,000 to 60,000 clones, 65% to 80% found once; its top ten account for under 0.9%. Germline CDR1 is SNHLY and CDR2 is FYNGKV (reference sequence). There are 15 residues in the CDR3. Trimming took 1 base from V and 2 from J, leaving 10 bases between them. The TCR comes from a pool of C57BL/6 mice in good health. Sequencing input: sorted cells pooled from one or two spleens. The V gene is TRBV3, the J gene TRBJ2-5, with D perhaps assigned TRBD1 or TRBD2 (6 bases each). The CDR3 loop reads CASSLEGGGQDTQYF. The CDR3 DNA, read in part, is TGTGCCAGCAGCTTAGAGGGGGGAGGCCAAGACACCCAGTAC.